The clone carrying this T cell receptor beta chain showed up just a few times. TCRbeta library construction was performed incorporating unique molecular identifiers. From the PCR reads, TCRdb called clonotypes with MiXCR, one entry per CDR3 protein. Of 670,000 or so distinct CDR3 sequences listed, around 13% are singletons. These data originate in a study of T-cell reconstitution after alpha-beta-depleted transplantation in children. CDR1 and CDR2 from the germline V gene are MDHEN and SYDVKM. The CDR3 covers 16 residues. Trimming took 5 bases from V and 1 from J, leaving 14 bases between them. This sample comprised PBMCs, obtained before TCRalphabeta/CD19-depleted stem cell transplant. The chain joins TRBV28 to TRBJ2-2; D is perhaps TRBD1 or TRBD2 (5 bases each). This clonotype was obtained from a girl aged 2 to 9 with congenital amegakaryocytic thrombocytopenia, due to receive a stem cell transplant. The CDR3 loop reads CASSHLGTGNTGELFF. CDR3 nucleotide sequence: TGTGCCAGCAGTCACCTCGGGACGGGGAACACCGGGGAGCTGTTTTTT.